This is a list of T cell receptor beta chains from one sample in a study of T cell repertoires in cytomegalovirus infection. TCRdb analysed the reads with MiXCR anew, one entry per CDR3 protein. The data contain around 200,000 distinct CDR3 sequences, roughly 34% of them singletons. No antigen has been identified for these receptors. The source material was CD8+ T cells from cultured PBMCs, sampled from culture after CMV antigen stimulation. The receptors derive from a human donor in good health (CMV status not recorded). Some clones in this sample may be carry-over from other donors' samples. Each CDR3 is given with its conserved first and last residue.

V gene: TRBV7-9; CDR3 length: 13; J gene: TRBJ2-1; CDR3 protein: CASSLSGRDEQFF
V gene: TRBV28; CDR3 length: 12; J gene: TRBJ1-2; CDR3 protein: CASTTWPGGYTF
V gene: TRBV5-4; CDR3 length: 13; J gene: TRBJ2-3; CDR3 protein: CASSARLVDTQYF
V gene: TRBV7-8; CDR3 length: 13; J gene: TRBJ1-2; CDR3 protein: CASSLAEGGGYTF
V gene: TRBV7-9; CDR3 length: 16; J gene: TRBJ1-2; CDR3 protein: CASSLFQHHISYGYTF
V gene: TRBV11-3; CDR3 length: 17; J gene: TRBJ2-2; CDR3 protein: CASSSWRGGRNTGELFF
V gene: TRBV7-6; CDR3 length: 15; J gene: TRBJ1-2; CDR3 protein: CASSLGQGAVYGYTF
V gene: TRBV27; CDR3 length: 16; J gene: TRBJ2-5; CDR3 protein: CASSPTPGQSQETQYF
V gene: TRBV7-6; CDR3 length: 15; J gene: TRBJ2-7; CDR3 protein: CASSPPTAGNDEQYF
V gene: TRBV30; CDR3 length: 15; J gene: TRBJ2-1; CDR3 protein: CAWNRRGLPYNEQFF
V gene: TRBV12-3/TRBV12-4; CDR3 length: 14; J gene: TRBJ1-5; CDR3 protein: CASTRGGGNQPQHF
V gene: TRBV7-9; CDR3 length: 14; J gene: TRBJ1-1; CDR3 protein: CASSSTDRATEAFF
V gene: TRBV27; CDR3 length: 15; J gene: TRBJ1-1; CDR3 protein: CASSRRQGGDTEAFF
V gene: TRBV5-6; CDR3 length: 16; J gene: TRBJ1-1; CDR3 protein: CASSLAHRVSDTEAFF
V gene: TRBV7-6; CDR3 length: 17; J gene: TRBJ2-5; CDR3 protein: CASSLTILAGRQETQYF
V gene: TRBV19; CDR3 length: 14; J gene: TRBJ2-2; CDR3 protein: CASSIRKNTGELFF
V gene: TRBV7-6; CDR3 length: 13; J gene: TRBJ1-2; CDR3 protein: CASSLDVKYGYTF
V gene: TRBV2; CDR3 length: 15; J gene: TRBJ2-3; CDR3 protein: CASLDSLRGTDTQYF
V gene: TRBV27; CDR3 length: 16; J gene: TRBJ2-1; CDR3 protein: CASTDQAGATYNEQFF
V gene: TRBV2; CDR3 length: 12; J gene: TRBJ1-5; CDR3 protein: CASNSGNQPQHF
V gene: TRBV6-5; CDR3 length: 13; J gene: TRBJ2-5; CDR3 protein: CASRHAGVETQYF
V gene: TRBV10-3; CDR3 length: 15; J gene: TRBJ1-2; CDR3 protein: CAISESGRAGGGYTF
V gene: TRBV12-3/TRBV12-4; CDR3 length: 14; J gene: TRBJ2-1; CDR3 protein: CASSFLTDQGGKFF
V gene: TRBV7-1; CDR3 length: 16; J gene: TRBJ1-4; CDR3 protein: CASSDTNRGRGEKLFF
V gene: TRBV7-9; CDR3 length: 12; J gene: TRBJ2-1; CDR3 protein: CASSPGLAGQFF
V gene: TRBV7-8; CDR3 length: 14; J gene: TRBJ2-7; CDR3 protein: CASSFTGSSYEQYF
V gene: TRBV27; CDR3 length: 15; J gene: TRBJ2-1; CDR3 protein: CASSLKGLSYNEQFF
V gene: TRBV27; CDR3 length: 15; J gene: TRBJ2-4; CDR3 protein: CASSWGGMAKNIQYF
V gene: TRBV12-5; CDR3 length: 14; J gene: TRBJ2-7; CDR3 protein: CATARGQVSYEQYF
V gene: TRBV27; CDR3 length: 17; J gene: TRBJ2-2; CDR3 protein: CASSLPGQEANTGELFF
V gene: TRBV4-2; CDR3 length: 15; J gene: TRBJ2-1; CDR3 protein: CASSYGLAGGGEQFF
V gene: TRBV12-3/TRBV12-4; CDR3 length: 11; J gene: TRBJ1-1; CDR3 protein: CASMGQVEAFF
V gene: TRBV12-3/TRBV12-4; CDR3 length: 16; J gene: TRBJ2-5; CDR3 protein: CASSGAPQDYQETQYF
V gene: TRBV28; CDR3 length: 17; J gene: TRBJ2-7; CDR3 protein: CASSFNAGGPESYEQYF
V gene: TRBV19; CDR3 length: 14; J gene: TRBJ2-7; CDR3 protein: CASSLLPGAYEQYF
V gene: TRBV19; CDR3 length: 19; J gene: TRBJ2-1; CDR3 protein: CASSIHAGGIFTSYNEQFF
V gene: TRBV6-5; CDR3 length: 12; J gene: TRBJ1-1; CDR3 protein: CASSKMNTEAFF
V gene: TRBV7-6; CDR3 length: 22; J gene: TRBJ2-6; CDR3 protein: CASSLAQFRETGTRAGANVLTF
V gene: TRBV11-2; CDR3 length: 13; J gene: TRBJ1-5; CDR3 protein: CASSPGLNQPQHF
V gene: TRBV7-6; CDR3 length: 12; J gene: TRBJ1-1; CDR3 protein: CASSFADTEAFF
V gene: TRBV7-4; CDR3 length: 16; J gene: TRBJ2-3; CDR3 protein: CASSLAVAGGTDTQYF
V gene: TRBV29-1; CDR3 length: 16; J gene: TRBJ1-3; CDR3 protein: CSVVSGTGVFGNTIYF
V gene: TRBV27; CDR3 length: 13; J gene: TRBJ1-1; CDR3 protein: CASGRRGVTEAFF
V gene: TRBV7-2; CDR3 length: 15; J gene: TRBJ1-2; CDR3 protein: CASSLDLIGVSGYTF
V gene: TRBV7-9; CDR3 length: 17; J gene: TRBJ2-1; CDR3 protein: CASSSSGGPQVGNEQFF
V gene: TRBV7-6; CDR3 length: 15; J gene: TRBJ2-2; CDR3 protein: CASSHREKSPGELFF
V gene: TRBV10-3; CDR3 length: 13; J gene: TRBJ1-1; CDR3 protein: CAIRGPTNTEAFF
V gene: TRBV6-1; CDR3 length: 13; J gene: TRBJ1-2; CDR3 protein: CASSLHHRYGYTF
V gene: TRBV11-3; CDR3 length: 15; J gene: TRBJ2-1; CDR3 protein: CASSLGPGGHNEQFF
V gene: TRBV7-2; CDR3 length: 15; J gene: TRBJ1-5; CDR3 protein: CASSLSQYSNQPQHF
V gene: TRBV20-1; CDR3 length: 14; J gene: TRBJ2-1; CDR3 protein: CSAPGLAVSNEQFF
V gene: TRBV11-2; CDR3 length: 15; J gene: TRBJ2-7; CDR3 protein: CASSYWTSSSYEQYF
V gene: TRBV6-2/TRBV6-3; CDR3 length: 15; J gene: TRBJ2-7; CDR3 protein: CASYGQDSPPYEQYF